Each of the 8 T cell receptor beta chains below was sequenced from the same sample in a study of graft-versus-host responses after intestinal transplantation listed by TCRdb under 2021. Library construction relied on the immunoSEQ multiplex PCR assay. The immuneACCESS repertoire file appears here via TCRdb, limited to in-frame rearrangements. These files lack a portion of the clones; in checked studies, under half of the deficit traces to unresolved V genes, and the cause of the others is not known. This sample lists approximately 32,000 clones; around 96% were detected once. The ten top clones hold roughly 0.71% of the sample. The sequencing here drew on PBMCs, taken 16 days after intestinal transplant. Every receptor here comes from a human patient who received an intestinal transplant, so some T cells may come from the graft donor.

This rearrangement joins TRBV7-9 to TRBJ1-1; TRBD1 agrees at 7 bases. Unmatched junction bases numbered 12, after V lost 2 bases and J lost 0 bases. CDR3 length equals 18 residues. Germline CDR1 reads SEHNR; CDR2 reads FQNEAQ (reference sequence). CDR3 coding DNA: TGTGCCAGCAGCTTATATGGGCAGGGGGGGCCTATGAACACTGAAGCTTTCTTT. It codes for CASSLYGQGGPMNTEAFF.

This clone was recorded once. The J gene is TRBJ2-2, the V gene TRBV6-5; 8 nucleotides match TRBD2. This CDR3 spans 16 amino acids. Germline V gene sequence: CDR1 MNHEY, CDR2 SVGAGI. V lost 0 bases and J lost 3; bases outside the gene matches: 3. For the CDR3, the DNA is TGTGCCAGCAGTTACTCGGTCGGGAGGGACACCGGGGAGCTGTTTTTT. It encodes CASSYSVGRDTGELFF.

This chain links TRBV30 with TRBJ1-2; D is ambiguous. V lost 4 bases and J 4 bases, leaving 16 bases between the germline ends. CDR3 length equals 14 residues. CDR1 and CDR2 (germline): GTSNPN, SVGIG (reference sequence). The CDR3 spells CAWTLGPEGYGYTF. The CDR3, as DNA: TGTGCCTGGACTCTTGGACCTGAGGGCTATGGCTACACCTTC.

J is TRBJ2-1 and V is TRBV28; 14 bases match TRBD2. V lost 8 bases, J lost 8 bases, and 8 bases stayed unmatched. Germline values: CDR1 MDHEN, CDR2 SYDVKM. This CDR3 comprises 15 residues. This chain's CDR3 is CASYPGTSGRYEQFF. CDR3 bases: TGTGCCAGCTACCCCGGGACTAGCGGGAGATATGAGCAGTTCTTC.

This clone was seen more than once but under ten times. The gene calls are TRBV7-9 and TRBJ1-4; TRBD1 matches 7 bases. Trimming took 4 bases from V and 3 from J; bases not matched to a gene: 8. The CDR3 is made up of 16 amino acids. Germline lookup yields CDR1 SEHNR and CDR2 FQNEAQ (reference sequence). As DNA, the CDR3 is TGTGCCAGCAGCTCAAACAGGGGAGAGGCTAATGAAAAACTGTTTTTT. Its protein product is CASSSNRGEANEKLFF.

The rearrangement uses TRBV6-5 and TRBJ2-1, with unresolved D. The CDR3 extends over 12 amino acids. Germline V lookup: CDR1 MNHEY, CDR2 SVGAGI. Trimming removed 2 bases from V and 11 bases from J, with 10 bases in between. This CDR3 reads CASSYRLGQQFF. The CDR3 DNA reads TGTGCCAGCAGTTACCGACTGGGTCAGCAGTTCTTC.

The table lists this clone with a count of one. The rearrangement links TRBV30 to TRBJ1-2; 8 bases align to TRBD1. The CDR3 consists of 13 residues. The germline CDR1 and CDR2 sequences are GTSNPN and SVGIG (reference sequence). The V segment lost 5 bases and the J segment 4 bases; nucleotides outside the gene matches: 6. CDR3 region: CAWAGGAGYGYTF. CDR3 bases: TGTGCCTGGGCAGGGGGCGCCGGCTATGGCTACACCTTC.

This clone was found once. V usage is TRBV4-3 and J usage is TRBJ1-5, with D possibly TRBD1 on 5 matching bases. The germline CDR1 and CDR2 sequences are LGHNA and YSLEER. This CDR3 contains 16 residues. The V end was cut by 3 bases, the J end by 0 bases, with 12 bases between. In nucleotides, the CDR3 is TGCGCCAGCAGCCAGTATTTGGGGGATAGCAATCAGCCCCAGCATTTT. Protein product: CASSQYLGDSNQPQHF.